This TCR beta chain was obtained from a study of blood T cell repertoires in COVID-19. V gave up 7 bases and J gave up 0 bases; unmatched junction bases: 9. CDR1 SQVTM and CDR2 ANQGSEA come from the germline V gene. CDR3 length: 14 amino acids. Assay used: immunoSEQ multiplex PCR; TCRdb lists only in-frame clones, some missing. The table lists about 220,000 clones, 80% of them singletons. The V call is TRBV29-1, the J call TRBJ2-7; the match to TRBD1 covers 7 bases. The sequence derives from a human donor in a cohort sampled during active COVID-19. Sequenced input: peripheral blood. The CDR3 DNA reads TGCAGCGCCCCCCCGGGACAGAGCTCCTACGAGCAGTACTTC. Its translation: CSAPPGQSSYEQYF.